This TCR beta chain was recovered during a study of blood T cell repertoires in COVID-19. Study background: Acute and convalescent COVID-19 samples came from the United States, Italy and Spain. PBMCs, B-cell-depleted T cells, or T cells provided the cDNA or gDNA that made up the material.

V lost 0 bases, J lost 3 bases, and 12 bases lay in between. In germline, CDR1 is SGHKS, CDR2 YYEKEE (reference sequence). This CDR3 has 15 amino acids. Methods used by the authors: Estimation of nucleated cell counts was performed using reference gene primer amplification. TCRdb's copy holds only in-frame clones and misses some; the assay was immunoSEQ multiplex PCR. The V and J calls and the clone size are those of that table, but D and trimming were determined from the DNA. The table lists 390,000 or so clones, around 89% of them singletons, with around 6.3% in the top ten. V usage is TRBV5-5 and J usage is TRBJ1-1; TRBD1 might be the D (6 bases). Source material: peripheral blood. This TCR derives from a man aged 18 to 29 with active or convalescent COVID-19. In nucleotides, the CDR3 is TGTGCCAGCAGCTTGGACGGACAGCGATACACTGAAGCTTTCTTT. It encodes CASSLDGQRYTEAFF.